Sequencing of this T cell receptor beta chain was carried out in a study of blood T cells in healthy people across ages. Points on this clonotype: The junction departs from the called germline gene at one end, perhaps through a read error.

Combining a sample-barcoded 5' primer with a J-beta primer mix, a second PCR ran for about 6 to 12 cycles. TCRdb itself ran the 5' RACE reads through MiXCR, one entry per CDR3 protein. Among over 500,000 distinct CDR3 sequences, around a quarter were seen once, and the ten largest hold about 3.3%. CDR1 is MGHDK, CDR2 SYGVNS, per germline. The CDR3 consists of 15 residues. The same data also contributed to another study, on T cells of mothers and their children.

The receptor was derived from a boy aged 2-15 years in good health. The chain employs TRBV25-1 and TRBJ2-5; tentative D call: TRBD2 (5 bases). Material: blood. The CDR3 loop reads CASSESSSEDWERFF. The CDR3, as DNA: TGTGCCAGCAGTGAGAGCTCTTCCGAAGATTGGGAGCGGTTCTTC.